This T cell receptor beta chain emerged from a study of shared clonotypes between healthy human individuals. Assay: immunoSEQ multiplex PCR; the TCRdb copy retains only in-frame clones and omits some. This sample has millions of clones, with just over 90% found just once. Trimming at V came to 7 bases and at J to 5 bases, leaving 7 bases not matched to a gene. The germline V gene encodes CDR1 WSHSY and CDR2 SAAADI. The CDR3 is 15 amino acids. What was sequenced was naive CD4+ T cells sorted from blood. Indicated subset: CD45RA+ positively selected. The chain links TRBV10-2 to TRBJ2-7; 14 bases are shared with TRBD2. This receptor was taken from a man younger than 35 in good health. CDR3: CASIPGTSGRDEQYF. The CDR3, as DNA: TGCGCCAGCATCCCTGGGACTAGCGGGAGAGACGAGCAGTACTTC.